The rows below give T cell receptor beta chains drawn from one sample of a study of blood T cells in healthy people across ages. MiXCR, run by TCRdb on the 5' RACE reads, gives a single entry per CDR3 protein. The sample yields hundreds of thousands of distinct CDR3 sequences, approximately 29% seen once. Sequenced: blood. Every receptor here comes from an elderly woman in good health. The CDR3 runs from the conserved cysteine through the conserved F or W. Fields, in order: clone size, J gene, V gene, D gene, CDR3 DNA, CDR3 protein. A D gene is named only where the DNA matches it firmly. For some rows the clone size is stated as once, few or many, or as a class when expanded; others skip it.

size: many; J: TRBJ2-7; V: TRBV30; D: .; DNA: TGTGCCTGGAGTAAGGGCAGCTACGAGCAGTACTTC; CDR3: CAWSKGSYEQYF
size: many; J: TRBJ2-6; V: TRBV9; D: .; DNA: TGTGCCAGCAGCATCCGGGACGGGCCTTCTGGGGCCAACGTCCTGACTTTC; CDR3: CASSIRDGPSGANVLTF
size: .; J: TRBJ1-6; V: TRBV4-2; D: .; DNA: TGTGCCAGCAGCCAAGATTTTCTAGGATCACCCCTCCACTTT; CDR3: CASSQDFLGSPLHF
size: .; J: TRBJ1-6; V: TRBV11-2; D: .; DNA: TGTGCCAGCAGCTTAATGGGGGCTCCATCCAATTCACCCCTCCACTTT; CDR3: CASSLMGAPSNSPLHF
size: many; J: TRBJ1-1; V: TRBV2; D: .; DNA: TGTGCCAGCAGTGTAGGGCTTACTGAAGCTTTCTTT; CDR3: CASSVGLTEAFF
size: few; J: TRBJ2-1; V: TRBV9; D: TRBD2; DNA: TGTGCCAGCAGCGTAGGTCCCACTAGCGGGGCCAGCTCCTACAATGAGCAGTTCTTC; CDR3: CASSVGPTSGASSYNEQFF
size: .; J: TRBJ2-7; V: TRBV6-2/TRBV6-3; D: .; DNA: TGTGCCAGCAGTGCACGGACGGATACCTACGAGCAGTACTTC; CDR3: CASSARTDTYEQYF
size: many; J: TRBJ2-2; V: TRBV12-3/TRBV12-4; D: TRBD2; DNA: TGTGCCAGCAGTTACCCGTGGGCTAGCGGGAACACCGGGGAGCTGTTTTTT; CDR3: CASSYPWASGNTGELFF
size: .; J: TRBJ1-2; V: TRBV28; D: .; DNA: TGTGCCAGCAGCCTTATGTTCTATGGCTACACCTTC; CDR3: CASSLMFYGYTF
size: .; J: TRBJ2-4; V: TRBV12-3/TRBV12-4; D: .; DNA: TGTGCCAGCAGTTTGGGCGCAGGGTTTGAAAACATTCAGTACTTC; CDR3: CASSLGAGFENIQYF
size: few; J: TRBJ1-2; V: TRBV27; D: TRBD1; DNA: TGTGCCAGCAGTTTCAGGGGGCTTTCTGGCTACACCTTC; CDR3: CASSFRGLSGYTF
size: many; J: TRBJ2-2; V: TRBV27; D: TRBD2; DNA: TGTGCCAGCAGTTTACAAGCGGGGGTGACCGGGGAGCTGTTTTTT; CDR3: CASSLQAGVTGELFF
size: many; J: TRBJ2-1; V: TRBV6-2/TRBV6-3; D: .; DNA: TGTGCCATCTCGAGGGGGGTGGGTAATGAGCAGTTCTTC; CDR3: CAISRGVGNEQFF
size: many; J: TRBJ2-5; V: TRBV18; D: TRBD2; DNA: TGTGCCAGCTCACCTGGGACTACACCACAAGAGACCCAGTACTTC; CDR3: CASSPGTTPQETQYF
size: few; J: TRBJ2-3; V: TRBV2; D: TRBD1; DNA: TGTGCCAACAGGGGACAGGGGGCGGTCGCAGATACGCAGTATTTT; CDR3: CANRGQGAVADTQYF
size: many; J: TRBJ2-5; V: TRBV21-1; D: .; DNA: TGTGCCAGCAGCCTAATTGGGACCCAGTACTTC; CDR3: CASSLIGTQYF
size: many; J: TRBJ2-7; V: TRBV3-1; D: TRBD1; DNA: TGTGCCAGCAGCCAAGTCCCAGGGGGAAAGCAGTACTTC; CDR3: CASSQVPGGKQYF
size: many; J: TRBJ2-7; V: TRBV7-2; D: .; DNA: TGTGCCAGCAGCCCGGACAGAGCGGCCTACGAGCAGTACTTC; CDR3: CASSPDRAAYEQYF
size: many; J: TRBJ2-5; V: TRBV3-1; D: .; DNA: TGTGCCAGCAGCCACCCGGACACCGAAGAGACCCAGTACTTC; CDR3: CASSHPDTEETQYF
size: few; J: TRBJ2-7; V: TRBV7-6; D: TRBD1; DNA: TGTGCCAGCAGCCCTACGGGACAGCCGCCCTACGAGCAGTACTTC; CDR3: CASSPTGQPPYEQYF
size: many; J: TRBJ2-7; V: TRBV11-2; D: .; DNA: TGTGCCAGCAGCCGGGACGGCTACGAGCAGTACTTC; CDR3: CASSRDGYEQYF
size: few; J: TRBJ1-6; V: TRBV6-5; D: TRBD1; DNA: TGTGCCAGCAGTTACGACAGGGAGGCTTCACCCCTCCACTTT; CDR3: CASSYDREASPLHF
size: few; J: TRBJ2-5; V: TRBV30; D: TRBD2; DNA: TGTGCCTGGAGTCACATAGCGGGGGGGCAAGAGACCCAGTACTTC; CDR3: CAWSHIAGGQETQYF
size: few; J: TRBJ2-2; V: TRBV5-1; D: .; DNA: TGCGCCAGCAGCTCCGCCATCAGCACCGCAGGGACCGGGGAGCTGTTTTTT; CDR3: CASSSAISTAGTGELFF
size: many; J: TRBJ2-1; V: TRBV12-3/TRBV12-4; D: .; DNA: TGTGCCAGCAGTTCGCGCTACAATGAGCAGTTCTTC; CDR3: CASSSRYNEQFF
size: many; J: TRBJ1-1; V: TRBV9; D: .; DNA: TGTGCCAGCAGCCCCATAGGATCGGCGAGGACTGAAGCTTTCTTT; CDR3: CASSPIGSARTEAFF
size: few; J: TRBJ2-2; V: TRBV11-1; D: .; DNA: TGTGCCAGCAGCGTGGGCCAGAGGAACACCGGGGAGCTGTTTTTT; CDR3: CASSVGQRNTGELFF
size: many; J: TRBJ1-2; V: TRBV30; D: TRBD1; DNA: TGTGCCTGGAATTTCAAAGGACAGGGAGGCGGCTACACCTTC; CDR3: CAWNFKGQGGGYTF